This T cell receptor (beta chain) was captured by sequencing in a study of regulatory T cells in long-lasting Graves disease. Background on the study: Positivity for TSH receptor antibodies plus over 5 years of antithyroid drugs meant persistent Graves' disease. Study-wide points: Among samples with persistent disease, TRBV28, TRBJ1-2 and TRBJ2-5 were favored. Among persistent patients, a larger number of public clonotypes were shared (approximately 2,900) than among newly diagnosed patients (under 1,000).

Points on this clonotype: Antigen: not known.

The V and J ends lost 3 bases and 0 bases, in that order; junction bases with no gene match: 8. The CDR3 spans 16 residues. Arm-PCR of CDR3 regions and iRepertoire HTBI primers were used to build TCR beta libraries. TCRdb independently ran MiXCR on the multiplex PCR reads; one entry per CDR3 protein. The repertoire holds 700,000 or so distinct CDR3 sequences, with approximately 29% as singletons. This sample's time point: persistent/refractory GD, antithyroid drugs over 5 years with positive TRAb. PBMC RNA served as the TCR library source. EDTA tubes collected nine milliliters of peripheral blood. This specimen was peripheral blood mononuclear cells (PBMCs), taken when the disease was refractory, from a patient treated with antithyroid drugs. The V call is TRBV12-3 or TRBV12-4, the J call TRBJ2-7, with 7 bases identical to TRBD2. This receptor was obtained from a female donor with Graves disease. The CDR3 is CASSLGGALLSYEQYF. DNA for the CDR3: TGTGCCAGCAGTTTGGGAGGGGCTCTCCTCTCCTACGAGCAGTACTTC.